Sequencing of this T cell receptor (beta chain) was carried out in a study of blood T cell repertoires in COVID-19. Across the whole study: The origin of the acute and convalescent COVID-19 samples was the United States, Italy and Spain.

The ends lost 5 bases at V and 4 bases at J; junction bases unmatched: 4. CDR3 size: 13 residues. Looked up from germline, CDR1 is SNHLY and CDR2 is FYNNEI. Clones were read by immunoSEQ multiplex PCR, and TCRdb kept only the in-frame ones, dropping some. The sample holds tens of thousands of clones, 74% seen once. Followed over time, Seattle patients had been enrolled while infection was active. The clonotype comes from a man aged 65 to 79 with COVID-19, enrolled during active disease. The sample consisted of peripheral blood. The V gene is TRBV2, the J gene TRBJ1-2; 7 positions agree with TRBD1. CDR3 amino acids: CASSWDRVYGYTF. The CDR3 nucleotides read TGTGCCAGCAGTTGGGACAGAGTCTATGGCTACACCTTC.